Listed below are T cell receptor beta chains from one sample, sequenced in a study of breast tumors, draining lymph nodes, adjacent tissues. TCRdb analysed the multiplex PCR reads with MiXCR anew, one entry per CDR3 protein. The data show 150,000 to 200,000 distinct CDR3 sequences, around a third seen once. Material for sequencing was axillary lymph node tissue. The receptors come from a female donor with breast cancer. Some clones in this sample may be carry-over from other donors' samples. Each CDR3 is given with its conserved first and last residue. A D gene is named only where the DNA matches it firmly. Some rows have no size entry. The others give once, few or many, or a class for an expanded clone.

few,TRBV7-9,TRBD1,TRBJ1-1,CASRAFGQGNTEAFF,TGTGCCAGCCGCGCCTTTGGACAGGGTAACACTGAAGCTTTCTTT
many,TRBV2,TRBD1,TRBJ2-7,CASSVYPGQGFDEQYF,TGTGCCAGCAGTGTTTACCCGGGACAGGGGTTCGACGAGCAGTACTTC
few,TRBV5-6,TRBD1,TRBJ1-6,CARDADREYNSPLHF,TGTGCTAGAGATGCGGACAGGGAATATAATTCACCCCTCCACTTT
NA,TRBV6-2/TRBV6-3,NA,TRBJ2-1,CASSYGNRVREGEQFF,TGTGCCAGCAGTTACGGCAACAGGGTAAGGGAGGGTGAGCAGTTCTTC
NA,TRBV6-1,NA,TRBJ1-5,CASSAEKGSGYEHF,TGTGCCAGCAGTGCCGAGAAAGGGTCCGGCTACGAGCATTTT
NA,TRBV7-2,NA,TRBJ2-2,CASSLKGDSGELFF,TGTGCCAGCAGCTTAAAGGGGGATAGCGGGGAGCTGTTTTTT
NA,TRBV10-3,NA,TRBJ1-1,CAIAQGMNTEAFF,TGTGCCATCGCGCAGGGCATGAACACTGAAGCTTTCTTT
many,TRBV5-1,NA,TRBJ2-5,CASTDPQMGGEETQYF,TGCGCCAGCACTGACCCCCAGATGGGGGGAGAAGAGACCCAGTACTTC
few,TRBV7-8,NA,TRBJ1-1,CASSLGGDTEAFF,TGTGCCAGCAGCTTAGGGGGGGACACTGAAGCTTTCTTT
many,TRBV9,TRBD2,TRBJ2-5,CASARLAGDRHQETQYF,TGTGCCAGCGCCCGACTAGCGGGGGACCGACACCAAGAGACCCAGTACTTC
many,TRBV19,TRBD1,TRBJ1-2,CATEGQGRRGNYGYTF,TGTGCCACCGAGGGACAGGGAAGGCGTGGAAACTATGGCTACACCTTC
many,TRBV2,NA,TRBJ2-6,CASITDISGANVLTF,TGTGCCAGCATCACCGACATCTCTGGGGCCAACGTCCTGACTTTC
NA,TRBV4-1,NA,TRBJ1-2,CASSQPRGPNNYGYTF,TGCGCCAGCAGCCAACCACGGGGCCCCAATAACTATGGCTACACCTTC
few,TRBV6-1,NA,TRBJ1-2,CASSEPRRNGYTF,TGTGCCAGCAGTGAACCCCGGCGAAATGGCTACACCTTC
many,TRBV20-1,TRBD1,TRBJ1-6,CSAQIRQGLNSPLHF,TGCAGTGCTCAAATCAGACAGGGGCTTAATTCACCCCTCCACTTT
many,TRBV18,TRBD1,TRBJ1-3,CASSPPTGWNTIYF,TGTGCCAGCTCACCGCCGACAGGGTGGAACACCATATATTTT
many,TRBV7-9,NA,TRBJ1-1,CASSSRDVGTEAFF,TGTGCCAGCAGCTCCCGGGACGTAGGAACTGAAGCTTTCTTT
few,TRBV18,TRBD2,TRBJ2-7,CASSPTSGREEEQYF,TGTGCCAGCTCACCAACTAGCGGGAGAGAGGAAGAGCAGTACTTC
NA,TRBV12-5,TRBD1,TRBJ2-3,CASSRQGMADTQYF,TGTGCCAGCAGCCGACAGGGGATGGCAGATACGCAGTATTTT
NA,TRBV12-3/TRBV12-4,TRBD1,TRBJ2-7,CASSATGALYEQYF,TGTGCCAGCTCTGCGACAGGGGCCCTTTACGAGCAGTACTTC
medium-sized,TRBV7-9,TRBD2,TRBJ2-3,CASSLPTSGTDTQYF,TGTGCCAGCAGCTTACCGACTAGCGGCACAGATACGCAGTATTTT
many,TRBV20-1,TRBD1,TRBJ1-2,CSAPGGGLVYGYTF,TGCAGTGCCCCGGGAGGGGGCCTCGTCTATGGCTACACCTTC
many,TRBV4-1,NA,TRBJ1-2,CASSQPGLNYGYTF,TGCGCCAGCAGCCAGCCCGGTCTAAACTATGGCTACACCTTC
NA,TRBV5-1,NA,TRBJ2-1,CASSGRDNRNEQFF,TGCGCCAGCAGCGGGCGGGACAACAGAAATGAGCAGTTCTTC
few,TRBV27,TRBD2,TRBJ2-2,CASSLLSGRVTGELFF,TGTGCCAGCAGTCTCCTTAGCGGGAGGGTCACCGGGGAGCTGTTTTTT
NA,TRBV29-1,TRBD1,TRBJ1-2,CSVPTGSYDYTF,TGCAGCGTGCCGACAGGGAGCTATGACTACACCTTC
many,TRBV6-6,NA,TRBJ2-1,CASSPSPGRTDPNNEQFF,TGTGCCAGCAGCCCCTCACCGGGGCGGACGGACCCAAACAATGAGCAGTTCTTC
many,TRBV29-1,NA,TRBJ2-7,CSGGTSSYEQYF,TGCAGCGGTGGGACTTCCTCCTACGAGCAGTACTTC
many,TRBV19,NA,TRBJ2-5,CASTPGAGASIETQYF,TGTGCCAGTACCCCAGGGGCGGGGGCCAGCATAGAGACCCAGTACTTC
many,TRBV10-3,TRBD2,TRBJ2-1,CAISVAGSSYNEQFF,TGTGCCATCAGTGTAGCGGGGAGCTCCTACAATGAGCAGTTCTTC
once,TRBV12-3/TRBV12-4,TRBD2,TRBJ2-6,CASRPSGGANVLTF,TGTGCCAGCAGACCTAGCGGGGGGGCCAACGTCCTGACTTTC
many,TRBV9,TRBD1,TRBJ1-5,CASSSRQGPQPQHF,TGTGCCAGCAGCTCACGACAGGGGCCTCAGCCCCAGCATTTT
many,TRBV19,NA,TRBJ2-6,CASSMVGGGVSGANVLTF,TGTGCCAGTAGTATGGTGGGAGGCGGCGTCTCTGGGGCCAACGTCCTGACTTTC
few,TRBV3-1,NA,TRBJ1-6,CASSPLGGSYNSPLHF,TGTGCCAGCAGCCCCCTAGGGGGCTCCTATAATTCACCCCTCCACTTT
once,TRBV2,NA,TRBJ2-6,CASRGTTTGASVPTF,TGTGCCAGCAGAGGCACGACTACTGGGGCCAGCGTCCCGACTTTC
NA,TRBV2,TRBD2,TRBJ2-3,CASSELAGGQNEQYF,TGTGCCAGCAGTGAACTAGCGGGGGGGCAGAATGAGCAGTATTTT
many,TRBV25-1,NA,TRBJ1-3,CASSLGQGNTIYF,TGTGCCAGCAGCCTAGGACAGGGAAACACCATATATTTT
many,TRBV19,NA,TRBJ1-5,CATWTDADNQPQHF,TGTGCCACCTGGACAGATGCTGACAATCAGCCCCAGCATTTT
many,TRBV6-6,NA,TRBJ1-6,CASSYSTSSGRGSPLHF,TGTGCCAGCAGTTACTCGACATCATCAGGGAGGGGTTCACCCCTCCACTTT
many,TRBV3-1,TRBD2,TRBJ2-3,CASSQMGGRRDTQYF,TGTGCCAGCAGCCAAATGGGCGGGAGGAGAGATACGCAGTATTTT
many,TRBV2,TRBD2,TRBJ2-2,CATIAGANTGELFF,TGTGCCACTATAGCGGGCGCGAACACCGGGGAGCTGTTTTTT
many,TRBV5-1,TRBD1,TRBJ1-2,CASSQLYQPGQGVDGYTF,TGCGCCAGCAGCCAACTCTACCAACCGGGACAGGGGGTCGATGGCTACACCTTC
many,TRBV5-6,NA,TRBJ1-5,CASSRMEMTSYSNQPQHF,TGTGCCAGCAGCCGGATGGAGATGACATCCTATAGCAATCAGCCCCAGCATTTT
many,TRBV4-1,NA,TRBJ2-1,CASSQDSGWAYNEQFF,TGCGCCAGCAGCCAAGATTCCGGGTGGGCCTACAATGAGCAGTTCTTC
NA,TRBV20-1,NA,TRBJ2-3,CSARVGTGTQYF,TGCAGTGCTAGAGTGGGGACGGGTACGCAGTATTTT
NA,TRBV2,NA,TRBJ1-3,CASSEAIGETTIYF,TGTGCCAGCAGTGAAGCGATTGGGGAAACGACCATATATTTT
many,TRBV7-2,NA,TRBJ2-3,CASSPSSGRVSDTQYF,TGTGCCAGCAGCCCCTCGAGCGGTCGGGTATCAGATACGCAGTATTTT
NA,TRBV11-2,NA,TRBJ1-4,CASGSRGGNEKLFF,TGTGCCAGCGGCTCCCGGGGAGGAAACGAAAAACTGTTTTTT
NA,TRBV6-1,NA,TRBJ2-7,CASKRSSHDYEQYF,TGTGCCAGCAAAAGGTCCTCGCACGACTACGAGCAGTACTTC
few,TRBV18,NA,TRBJ2-7,CASSPVLEPWRQYF,TGTGCCAGCTCACCAGTTTTGGAGCCTTGGAGGCAGTACTTC
many,TRBV12-3/TRBV12-4,TRBD2,TRBJ2-1,CASRAGTSFVPEQFF,TGTGCCAGCAGAGCCGGGACTAGCTTTGTCCCTGAGCAGTTCTTC
once,TRBV3-1,NA,TRBJ1-2,CASSQFPWRDTQYGYTF,TGTGCCAGCAGCCAGTTCCCCTGGAGAGATACGCAGTATGGCTACACCTTC
NA,TRBV7-6,NA,TRBJ1-1,CASSSTVGDTEAFF,TGTGCCAGCAGCTCAACGGTAGGGGACACTGAAGCTTTCTTT
NA,TRBV25-1,TRBD2,TRBJ2-2,CASSARATSGQTGELFF,TGTGCCAGCAGTGCTAGAGCTACTAGCGGGCAAACCGGGGAGCTGTTTTTT
many,TRBV7-9,NA,TRBJ2-1,CASSLVRAERGEQFF,TGTGCCAGCAGCTTAGTAAGGGCCGAGAGAGGTGAGCAGTTCTTC
many,TRBV9,NA,TRBJ1-2,CASSPLPSPTRTNYGYTF,TGTGCCAGCAGCCCCCTTCCCTCCCCCACAAGGACCAACTATGGCTACACCTTC
NA,TRBV28,TRBD2,TRBJ2-1,CASSLWREGLIF,TGTGCCAGCAGTTTATGGCGGGAGGGCCTCATCTTC
many,TRBV29-1,NA,TRBJ1-4,CSVELAGVNEKLFF,TGCAGCGTTGAATTGGCAGGGGTTAATGAAAAACTGTTTTTT
many,TRBV6-6,NA,TRBJ2-3,CASNNRANTDTQYF,TGTGCCAGCAACAACCGGGCTAACACAGATACGCAGTATTTT